This entry lists 30 T cell receptor beta chains sequenced from one sample in a study of blood T cell repertoires in COVID-19. Measured with immunoSEQ multiplex PCR; TCRdb has only the in-frame clones, and not every one. The sample includes 120,000 or so clones, over 70% of them seen just once. What was sequenced was peripheral blood. These receptors all come from an elderly man with active or convalescent COVID-19.

The CDR3 DNA sequence: TGTGCCAGCAGCCGATATAGCGGGACTGGCGAGCAGTACTTC. Encoded protein: CASSRYSGTGEQYF. The chain joins TRBV7-9 to TRBJ2-7; 8 nucleotides align to TRBD2. V lost 5 bases to trimming and J lost 6 bases; unmatched junction nucleotides: 9. CDR3 length equals 14 residues. From germline, CDR1 is SEHNR and CDR2 FQNEAQ (reference sequence).

V is TRBV5-5 and J is TRBJ1-3, with 9 bases identical to TRBD1. CDR1 SGHKS and CDR2 YYEKEE come from the germline V gene (reference sequence). Trimming took 3 bases from V and 4 from J; bases not matched to a gene: 5. This CDR3 comprises 15 residues. The CDR3 loop is CASSWGTGRGNTIYF. The CDR3 DNA reads as TGTGCCAGCAGCTGGGGGACAGGGAGGGGAAACACCATATATTTT. Using reference TRBV5-5 and TRBJ1-3 for the parts outside the CDR3, the full variable domain is DAGVTQSPTHLIKTRGQQVTLRCSPISGHKSVSWYQQVLGQGPQFIFQYYEKEERGRGNFPDRFSARQFPNYSSELNVNALLLGDSALYLCASSWGTGRGNTIYFGEGSWLTVV.

The gene calls are TRBV2 and TRBJ1-1, with D unclear. V lost 9 bases, J lost 4 bases, and 12 bases lay in between. The germline gives CDR1 SNHLY, CDR2 FYNNEI. This CDR3 has 12 amino acids. The CDR3 region is CASRRGGTEAFF. The CDR3 DNA follows: TGTGCCAGTCGACGGGGAGGCACTGAAGCTTTCTTT.

The CDR3 region is CASSLGGTDTQYF. CDR3 DNA: TGCGCCAGCAGCTTGGGAGGCACAGATACGCAGTATTTT. J is TRBJ2-3 and V is TRBV5-1; unclear D gene. Germline-derived CDR1 and CDR2 are SGHRS and YFSETQ. The CDR3 spans 13 residues. Trimming shortened V by 0 bases and J by 1 base, and 3 bases separated the two germline ends.

The V and J genes are TRBV11-2 and TRBJ2-3; D call uncertain. Germline CDR1 is SGHAT and CDR2 is FQNNGV. With 1 base removed from V and 7 bases from J, the gap between germline ends came to 18 bases. This CDR3 contains 16 residues. The CDR3 DNA reads as TGTGCCAGCAGCTTAGTTGGCGGCCCACCTTCATATACGCAGTATTTT. Protein: CASSLVGGPPSYTQYF.

This chain joins TRBV9 and TRBJ1-2, with 9 positions matching TRBD1. In germline, CDR1 is SGDLS, CDR2 YYNGEE. This CDR3 is built from 14 residues. Trimming removed 6 bases from V and 3 bases from J; junction bases left unmatched: 6. CDR3 residues: CASTLGQGDYGYTF. The CDR3 DNA reads as TGTGCCAGCACCCTGGGACAGGGTGACTATGGCTACACCTTC. The full variable domain, rest sourced from reference TRBV9 and TRBJ1-2, is DSGVTQTPKHLITATGQRVTLRCSPRSGDLSVYWYQQSLDQGLQFLIQYYNGEERAKGNILERFSAQQFPDLHSELNLSSLELGDSALYFCASTLGQGDYGYTFGSGTRLTVV.

The V call is TRBV21-1, the J call TRBJ2-7; the table's D call TRBD1 went unverified against the DNA. TRBV21-1 is reported as a pseudogene. The CDR3 is 14 amino acids. CDR3 residues: CASSIGTGTDEQYF. In DNA form, the CDR3 reads TGTGCCAGCAGCATAGGCACCGGGACAGACGAGCAGTACTTC.

The chain employs TRBV5-4 and TRBJ2-5, with D possibly TRBD2 on 7 matching bases. Trimming took 2 bases from V and 3 from J, leaving 11 bases between them. The CDR3 loop spans 14 amino acids. From germline, CDR1 is SGHNT and CDR2 YYREEE (reference sequence). CDR3 coding DNA: TGTGCCAGCAGCTTCCGGGGGGCTGAAGAGACCCAGTACTTC. Amino acid sequence: CASSFRGAEETQYF.

The J gene is TRBJ1-5, the V gene TRBV7-2; 9 bases are shared with TRBD1. The CDR3 covers 13 residues. Looked up from germline, CDR1 is SGHTA and CDR2 is FQGNSA. V lost 7 bases to trimming and J lost 5 bases; unmatched junction nucleotides: 3. The CDR3 DNA sequence: TGTGCCAGCACCCGGGACAGGGATCAGCCCCAGCATTTT. Protein product: CASTRDRDQPQHF.

The CDR3 DNA reads as TGCGCCAGCAGCTTGGAAGCGGGGAACTCCTACGAGCAGTACTTC. It yields the protein CASSLEAGNSYEQYF. The V gene is TRBV5-1, the J gene TRBJ2-7, with 7 bases aligning to TRBD2. The V gene's germline CDR1 is SGHRS and CDR2 YFSETQ. This CDR3 contains 15 residues. V shed 0 bases, J shed 0 bases, and the junction held 3 bases outside the gene matches.

For the CDR3, the DNA is TGTGCCAGCAGTTGGGGGGCTGAAGCTTTCTTT. Translating it yields CASSWGAEAFF. The rearrangement joins TRBV6-1 to TRBJ1-1; D may be TRBD1 (5 bases). Trimming took off 5 bases at V and 6 bases at J, with 7 bases between the two ends. Germline V gene data show CDR1 as MNHNS and CDR2 as SASEGT. CDR3 length: 11 amino acids.

The genes are TRBV11-2 and TRBJ1-2; weak D call: TRBD1 (5 bases). With 0 bases removed from V and 7 bases from J, the gap between germline ends came to 21 bases. The CDR3 covers 17 residues. Germline V gene sequence: CDR1 SGHAT, CDR2 FQNNGV. The CDR3 DNA is TGTGCCAGCAGCTTAGATTTGATTTGGACCCAGGGCCGTGGCTACACCTTC. This codes for CASSLDLIWTQGRGYTF.

V usage is TRBV7-3 and J usage is TRBJ2-7; D might be TRBD1 (6 bases). CDR1 is SGHTA and CDR2 is FQGTGA in the germline V gene. The ends were cut back, 5 bases at V and 3 bases at J, with 17 bases in the middle. CDR3 length: 15 residues. Written as DNA, the CDR3 is TGTGCCAGCAGCACCCATCAGGGGCTTAACTACGAGCAGTACTTC. This sequence encodes CASSTHQGLNYEQYF.

The rearrangement links TRBV9 to TRBJ2-1; D is ambiguous. The V end was cut by 0 bases, the J end by 7 bases, with 8 bases between. Per the germline V gene, CDR1 is SGDLS and CDR2 is YYNGEE. This CDR3 spans 13 amino acids. In nucleotides, the CDR3 is TGTGCCAGCAGCGTAGCCCCGACAAATGAGCAGTTCTTC. It translates to CASSVAPTNEQFF.

The chain recombines TRBV7-9 with TRBJ2-1; 7 bases are a match to TRBD2. The J segment lost 5 bases and the V segment lost 5 bases, leaving 9 bases of the junction unmatched. This CDR3 contains 15 residues. CDR1 is SEHNR, CDR2 FQNEAQ, per germline (reference sequence). The CDR3 DNA sequence: TGTGCCAGCAGCGGGCGGGGGAGTGGGCACAATGAGCAGTTCTTC. Translated: CASSGRGSGHNEQFF.

This clone was counted once. The genes are TRBV25-1 and TRBJ1-2; a weak D match, TRBD1 (6 bases). The germline V gene encodes CDR1 MGHDK and CDR2 SYGVNS. There are 15 residues in the CDR3. The germline V and J ends were trimmed by 4 bases and 0 bases, with 12 bases remaining between them. CDR3 nucleotides: TGTGCCAGCAGTGGCGGGGGCAGGGCTAACTATGGCTACACCTTC. The encoded protein is CASSGGGRANYGYTF.

This clone was counted only a few times. The chain carries TRBV7-2 and TRBJ1-5, with a possible D match to TRBD1 (5 bases). CDR1 and CDR2 from the germline V gene are SGHTA and FQGNSA. The CDR3 consists of 17 residues. Between the trimmed V and J ends, which lost 5 bases and 11 bases, there was a span of 28 bases. The CDR3 loop reads CASSPQGVFNAAPAQHF. DNA for the CDR3: TGTGCCAGCAGCCCCCAGGGCGTCTTCAATGCGGCCCCGGCCCAGCATTTT.

The J gene is TRBJ2-3, the V gene TRBV5-1; TRBD1 aligns across 8 bases. Per the germline V gene, CDR1 is SGHRS and CDR2 is YFSETQ. The V and J ends lost 4 bases and 6 bases, in that order; junction bases with no gene match: 7. The CDR3 extends over 14 amino acids. DNA for the CDR3: TGCGCCAGCAGCGGACAGGGTCATGGCGATACGCAGTATTTT. Its translation is CASSGQGHGDTQYF.

The chain carries TRBV4-3 and TRBJ2-1, with D possibly being TRBD2 (5 bases). The CDR3 spans 14 residues. Germline V gene data show CDR1 as LGHNA and CDR2 as YSLEER. Deletions cut 0 bases from V and 5 bases from J, with 8 bases between. The CDR3, as DNA: TGCGCCAGCAGCCAAGAGAGGGTCAACAATGAGCAGTTCTTC. Its translation is CASSQERVNNEQFF.

J is TRBJ1-5 and V is TRBV28, with unresolved D. The V end lost 6 bases, the J end lost 5 bases, and 8 bases lay between the germline ends. The CDR3 covers 12 residues. Looked up from germline, CDR1 is MDHEN and CDR2 is SYDVKM. The CDR3: CASSSGYQPQHF. In nucleotides, the CDR3 is TGTGCCAGCAGCTCGGGATATCAGCCCCAGCATTTT.

The V call is TRBV11-2, the J call TRBJ2-5; D is possibly TRBD1 (6 bases). CDR1 and CDR2 (germline): SGHAT, FQNNGV. This CDR3 spans 13 amino acids. V was trimmed by 8 bases and J by 5 bases, leaving 15 bases between them. In DNA form, the CDR3 reads TGTGCCAGCTCGAAACAGGGAAGGGAGACCCAGTACTTC. Encoded protein: CASSKQGRETQYF.

V usage is TRBV6-5 and J usage is TRBJ1-2; 7 nucleotides align to TRBD1. The CDR3 sequence is 13 residues long. CDR1 and CDR2 from the germline V gene are MNHEY and SVGAGI. V gave up 5 bases and J gave up 8 bases; unmatched junction bases: 8. The CDR3 loop is CASSPQGESGYTF. CDR3 DNA: TGTGCCAGCAGTCCCCAGGGGGAAAGCGGCTACACCTTC.

The chain uses TRBV7-8 and TRBJ1-2; 7 bases map to TRBD1. The length of the CDR3 is 14 residues. V lost 4 bases, J lost 2 bases, and 4 bases stayed unmatched. Looked up from germline, CDR1 is SGHVS and CDR2 is FQNEAQ. This CDR3 reads CASSSDRANYGYTF. The CDR3 region has the DNA TGTGCCAGCAGCTCTGACAGGGCAAACTATGGCTACACCTTC.

The chain is built from TRBV5-6 and TRBJ2-1; tentative D call: TRBD2 (6 bases). The germline gives CDR1 SGHDT, CDR2 YYEEEE. The CDR3 runs 16 residues. V was cut by 2 bases and J by 5 bases, with 17 bases left in between. CDR3 nucleotide sequence: TGTGCCAGCAGCTTTGGGGCGGGGCCTTCGGACAATGAGCAGTTCTTC. Its protein is CASSFGAGPSDNEQFF.

In DNA, the CDR3 is TGCGCCAGCAGCTTGGAAGGGACTGGGGATACGCAGTATTTT. Its translation is CASSLEGTGDTQYF. This sequence joins TRBV5-1 and TRBJ2-3, with D tentatively TRBD2 (6 bases). CDR3 length equals 14 residues. V was cut by 0 bases and J by 6 bases, with 11 bases left in between. Per the germline V gene, CDR1 is SGHRS and CDR2 is YFSETQ.

The V call is TRBV7-9, the J call TRBJ1-4; D is ambiguous. Germline CDR1 reads SEHNR; CDR2 reads FQNEAQ (reference sequence). The CDR3 spans 14 residues. V shed 5 bases and J shed 5 bases, with 12 bases lying between them. The CDR3 DNA reads TGTGCCAGCAGCGAAAGACTGGCGAATGAAAAACTGTTTTTT. This translates into CASSERLANEKLFF.

The count of this clone is one. The chain recombines TRBV6-5 with TRBJ1-2; 7 bases line up with TRBD1. This CDR3 is 14 amino acids long. The J segment lost 0 bases and the V segment lost 6 bases, leaving 4 bases of the junction unmatched. From germline, CDR1 is MNHEY and CDR2 SVGAGI. CDR3 protein: CASSRQGPNYGYTF. As DNA, the CDR3 is TGTGCCAGCAGCCGACAGGGCCCTAACTATGGCTACACCTTC.

A single count supports this clone. V and J are TRBV9 and TRBJ2-7; 7 bases are a match to TRBD1. There are 15 residues in the CDR3. Trimming took 0 bases from V and 3 from J; bases not matched to a gene: 6. Germline lookup yields CDR1 SGDLS and CDR2 YYNGEE. Here the CDR3 reads CASSVGSGQRYEQYF. CDR3 nucleotide sequence: TGTGCCAGCAGCGTAGGTTCGGGACAGCGCTACGAGCAGTACTTC.

This chain uses TRBV28 with TRBJ1-4; D unclear. CDR3 length equals 15 residues. The germline CDR1 and CDR2 sequences are MDHEN and SYDVKM. The ends were cut back, 7 bases at V and 0 bases at J, with 12 bases in the middle. Written as DNA, the CDR3 is TGTGCCAGCAAGGGCGTGAGGGCAACTAATGAAAAACTGTTTTTT. This encodes CASKGVRATNEKLFF. The variable domain in full, with the rest retrieved from reference TRBV28 and TRBJ1-4, is DVKVTQSSRYLVKRTGEKVFLECVQDMDHENMFWYRQDPGLGLRLIYFSYDVKMKEKGDIPEGYSVSREKKERFSLILESASTNQTSMYLCASKGVRATNEKLFFGSGTQLSVL.

The chain is built from TRBV24-1 and TRBJ2-3; D is possibly TRBD1 (6 bases). Germline CDR1 KGHDR, CDR2 SFDVKD. Trimming stripped 5 bases from V and 4 bases from J, with 18 bases between. This CDR3 is built from 16 residues. The CDR3 region has the DNA TGTGCCACCAGTGTCCCGAGGGCAGGGGACCCAGATACGCAGTATTTT. Its translation is CATSVPRAGDPDTQYF.